One sample yielded the 30 T cell receptor beta chains listed below, sequenced in a study of T cell repertoires in cytomegalovirus infection. TCRdb redid the calling of the reads with MiXCR, one entry per CDR3 protein. The data show about 160,000 distinct CDR3 sequences, less than 25% seen once. These receptors' targets are unknown. Sequenced material: CD8+ T cells from cultured PBMCs, taken from culture after CMV antigen stimulation. Receptors originate from a human donor in good health (CMV status not recorded). Some clones in this sample may be carry-over from other donors' samples.

The chain combines TRBV7-6 with TRBJ2-3; D gene ambiguous. CDR1 and CDR2 from the germline V gene are SGHVS and FNYEAQ. The CDR3 runs to 14 residues. V shed 2 bases and J shed 2 bases, with 8 bases lying between them. The CDR3, as DNA: TGTGCCAGCAGCTTAAACGACCCCACAGATACGCAGTATTTT. Amino acid sequence: CASSLNDPTDTQYF.

V usage is TRBV6-5 and J usage is TRBJ1-6, with TRBD1 matching 8 bases. The germline V gene encodes CDR1 MNHEY and CDR2 SVGAGI. CDR3 length equals 15 residues. V lost 4 bases to trimming and J lost 9 bases; unmatched junction nucleotides: 8. CDR3 sequence: CASSLRRTGSSPLHF. The CDR3 DNA reads as TGTGCCAGCAGTTTACGACGGACAGGGAGTTCACCCCTCCACTTT.

The CDR3 here is CASSDGDSSYNEQFF. CDR3 DNA sequence: TGTGCCAGCAGCGACGGGGACAGCTCCTACAATGAGCAGTTCTTC. This sequence joins TRBV7-9 and TRBJ2-1; 7 bases line up with TRBD1. CDR1 is SEHNR and CDR2 is FQNEAQ in the germline V gene (reference sequence). The CDR3 extends over 15 amino acids. Trimming at V came to 5 bases and at J to 0 bases, leaving 4 bases not matched to a gene.

This chain connects TRBV9 to TRBJ1-3, with TRBD1 as a possible D gene (6 bases). Per germline, CDR1 SGDLS and CDR2 YYNGEE. This CDR3 spans 16 amino acids. Between the trimmed V and J ends, which lost 3 bases and 0 bases, there was a span of 13 bases. The CDR3 sequence: CASSGPGHHSGNTIYF. The DNA for the CDR3 is TGTGCCAGCAGCGGGCCGGGACACCACTCTGGAAACACCATATATTTT. Combining the CDR3 with reference TRBV9 and TRBJ1-3 gives the whole variable domain DSGVTQTPKHLITATGQRVTLRCSPRSGDLSVYWYQQSLDQGLQFLIQYYNGEERAKGNILERFSAQQFPDLHSELNLSSLELGDSALYFCASSGPGHHSGNTIYFGEGSWLTVV.

This clonotype turned up a few times. The chain couples TRBV12-3 or TRBV12-4 to TRBJ2-5, with D tentatively TRBD2 (7 bases). The CDR3 length is 14 residues. V lost 7 bases and J lost 8, with 20 bases in between. The CDR3 loop reads CASNPTGPGGTQYF. For the CDR3, the DNA is TGTGCCAGCAACCCGACAGGACCGGGGGGAACCCAGTACTTC.

The genes are TRBV4-1 and TRBJ1-1; perhaps TRBD1 as D (5 bases). Trimming took off 0 bases at V and 1 base at J, with 9 bases between the two ends. This CDR3 is 15 amino acids long. In germline, CDR1 is MGHRA, CDR2 YSYEKL. The DNA of the CDR3 is TGCGCCAGCAGCCAAGAGGCCGGGGGGAACACTGAAGCTTTCTTT. It codes for CASSQEAGGNTEAFF.

This clonotype is a singleton in its sample. The genes are TRBV6-2 or TRBV6-3 and TRBJ1-5, with D tentatively TRBD1 (6 bases). V was shortened by 4 bases and J by 5 bases, with 18 bases between the two germline ends. Germline V gene lookup returns CDR1 MNHEY and CDR2 SVGEGT. The CDR3 has 16 residues. In DNA, the CDR3 is TGTGCCAGCAGTTCCGAAGATTACAGGGTCGATCAGCCCCAGCATTTT. Encoded protein: CASSSEDYRVDQPQHF.

For this clonotype: Relative to the germline gene, one junction end is altered; a read error may explain this. The chain couples TRBV6-6 to TRBJ1-1; D is unclear. Looked up from germline, CDR1 is MNHNY and CDR2 is SVGAGI (reference sequence). The CDR3 has 11 amino acids. The DNA of the CDR3 is TGTGCCAACAGTGTCGGCAGTGAAGCTTTCTTT. Its protein product is CANSVGSEAFF.

This clonotype was picked up a small number of times. J is TRBJ2-7 and V is TRBV5-1; 7 nucleotides line up with TRBD2. Per germline, CDR1 SGHRS and CDR2 YFSETQ. After removal of 0 bases from V and 6 bases from J, the junction contained 12 bases not matched to a gene. The CDR3 spans 16 residues. CDR3 bases: TGCGCCAGCAGCTTGGACGGGGGAGGGCAGAAACGCGAGCAGTACTTC. Translating it yields CASSLDGGGQKREQYF.

This rearrangement joins TRBV7-6 to TRBJ2-2; no clear D gene. Germline-derived CDR1 and CDR2 are SGHVS and FNYEAQ. The CDR3 spans 15 residues. Trimming removed 5 bases at V and 3 bases at J, with 13 bases between. The CDR3 region is CASSPPDIYTGELFF. In DNA, the CDR3 is TGTGCCAGCAGCCCCCCCGACATTTACACCGGGGAGCTGTTTTTT.

This clonotype has more than one count but fewer than ten. The rearrangement uses TRBV24-1 and TRBJ2-7, with D perhaps TRBD1 (8 bases). This CDR3 has 17 residues. Trimming cost V 5 bases and J 0 bases, with 19 bases left between them. Germline CDR1 KGHDR, CDR2 SFDVKD. DNA of the CDR3: TGTGCCACCAGTGGGAAACAGGGGGGGACAATCTCCTACGAGCAGTACTTC. Residues: CATSGKQGGTISYEQYF.

This clonotype was seen more than once but under ten times. One end of the junction is discordant with germline, which a read error may explain. The chain has TRBV7-8 and TRBJ2-7; 7 positions match TRBD1. Germline CDR1 and CDR2: SGHVS and FQNEAQ. This CDR3 comprises 12 residues. The CDR3 sequence is CASSLYDREKTF. In DNA, the CDR3 is TGTGCCAGCAGCTTGTACGACAGGGAAAAGACATTC.

The rearrangement joins TRBV4-3 to TRBJ2-3, with 7 bases fitting TRBD2. The CDR3 extends over 15 amino acids. The V gene end was trimmed by 3 bases and the J gene end by 6 bases; junction bases not matched to a gene: 9. Germline CDR1 is LGHNA and CDR2 is YSLEER. CDR3 nucleotide sequence: TGCGCCAGCAGCCATGGGCGGGGGATATCCGATACGCAGTATTTT. Amino acids: CASSHGRGISDTQYF.

This clonotype has only a few counts. V is TRBV7-9 and J is TRBJ2-5; TRBD1 aligns across 8 bases. This CDR3 is 12 amino acids long. J gave up 7 bases and V 4 bases, and 2 bases lay outside the gene matches. CDR1 and CDR2 (germline): SEHNR, FQNEAQ (reference sequence). This CDR3 reads CASSSQGGTQYF. For the CDR3, the DNA is TGTGCCAGCAGCTCACAGGGGGGGACCCAGTACTTC.

V and J are TRBV10-3 and TRBJ1-2; 8 bases are a match to TRBD1. With 2 bases clipped from V and 6 bases from J, the junction kept 2 bases outside the gene matches. This CDR3 is 13 amino acids long. The germline V gene encodes CDR1 ENHRY and CDR2 SYGVKD. CDR3 amino acids: CAISEPGGNGYTF. The CDR3 DNA is TGTGCCATCAGTGAGCCAGGGGGCAATGGCTACACCTTC.

Many counts were recorded for this clonotype. The chain uses TRBV6-5 and TRBJ1-2; D uncertain. Germline V CDR1 and CDR2: MNHEY, SVGAGI. This CDR3 has 13 amino acids. Trimming left V 2 bases short and J 9 bases short, with 13 bases between. Here the CDR3 DNA reads TGTGCCAGCAGTTACGGACCAACTAGAAGCTACACCTTC. This gives the protein CASSYGPTRSYTF.

This clonotype was counted between two and nine times. V is TRBV7-9 and J is TRBJ2-1, with D possibly being TRBD1 or TRBD2 (6 bases each). The CDR3 runs 16 residues. The ends were cut back, 6 bases at V and 2 bases at J, with 17 bases in the middle. Germline V lookup: CDR1 SEHNR, CDR2 FQNEAQ (reference sequence). CDR3 sequence (DNA): TGTGCCAGCAGGGGGGGCCGGCCGCAAACCTACAATGAGCAGTTCTTC. Its protein product is CASRGGRPQTYNEQFF.

This clonotype showed up just a few times. J is TRBJ2-5 and V is TRBV7-9; the match to TRBD2 covers 14 bases. V was pared by 5 bases and J by 7 bases, with 9 bases of the junction left unmatched. This CDR3 region has 16 residues. Germline lookup yields CDR1 SEHNR and CDR2 FQNEAQ (reference sequence). The CDR3 nucleotides are TGTGCCAGCAGCCCCGGACTAGCGGGGGGTTATAGGACCCAGTACTTC. Encoded protein: CASSPGLAGGYRTQYF.

This clonotype showed up just a few times. The chain has TRBV7-2 and TRBJ2-7, with a tentative D call TRBD2 (6 bases). The CDR3 has 13 amino acids. V shed 6 bases and J shed 5 bases, with 14 bases lying between them. Germline lookup yields CDR1 SGHTA and CDR2 FQGNSA. CDR3 in DNA: TGTGCCAGCAGTCCTAAGGAGGGGCACGAGCAGTACTTC. Its translation is CASSPKEGHEQYF.

The gene calls are TRBV27 and TRBJ2-5, with 7 bases fitting TRBD1. Germline V gene sequence: CDR1 MNHEY, CDR2 SMNVEV (reference sequence). The CDR3 runs to 16 residues. Unmatched junction bases numbered 12, after V lost 6 bases and J lost 2 bases. The DNA of the CDR3 is TGTGCCAGCAGGCCTCAGACAGGGTCAGGGCAAGAGACCCAGTACTTC. Protein: CASRPQTGSGQETQYF.

This clonotype was seen a few times. V is TRBV7-8 and J is TRBJ2-7; 7 bases agree with TRBD1. The V gene end was trimmed by 5 bases and the J gene end by 3 bases; junction bases not matched to a gene: 7. Germline assignment: CDR1 SGHVS and CDR2 FQNEAQ. CDR3 length equals 14 residues. This CDR3 is CASSQPGQRYEQYF. In DNA, the CDR3 is TGTGCCAGCAGCCAACCGGGACAGCGCTACGAGCAGTACTTC.

The V and J genes are TRBV7-9 and TRBJ1-2, with D perhaps TRBD1 (6 bases). Trimming took off 5 bases at V and 12 bases at J, with 43 bases between the two ends. Per the germline V gene, CDR1 is SEHNR and CDR2 is FQNEAQ (reference sequence). There are 21 residues in the CDR3. The CDR3 DNA follows: TGTGCCAGCAGCGGATACCACCGGGACAACCTTCCAAGGCTAAAGCCGGGTTTGGACACCTTC. Its protein product is CASSGYHRDNLPRLKPGLDTF.

DNA for the CDR3: TGTGCCAGCAGTGAATGGACAGCACGGGGCTACACCTTC. Residues: CASSEWTARGYTF. V usage is TRBV2 and J usage is TRBJ1-2, with a tentative D call TRBD1 (6 bases). The CDR3 contains 13 residues. The germline gives CDR1 SNHLY, CDR2 FYNNEI. Trimming removed 2 bases at V and 8 bases at J, with 12 bases between.

The rearrangement joins TRBV6-5 to TRBJ2-7, with D tentatively TRBD2 (5 bases). Germline CDR1 MNHEY, CDR2 SVGAGI. V gave up 5 bases and J gave up 7 bases, with 9 bases separating them. This CDR3 region has 11 residues. DNA for the CDR3: TGTGCCAGCAGTACCCGGGGAGAGCAGTACTTC. Translating gives CASSTRGEQYF.

This chain links TRBV7-8 with TRBJ1-4; TRBD1 is a possible D gene (5 bases). V was shortened by 4 bases and J by 5 bases, with 20 bases between the two germline ends. The CDR3 sequence is 17 residues long. CDR1 SGHVS and CDR2 FQNEAQ come from the germline V gene. DNA for the CDR3: TGTGCCAGCAGCTCAGCAACCCTGGGGCGGAGAAATGAAAAACTGTTTTTT. Translation gives CASSSATLGRRNEKLFF.

This clonotype turned up a few times. This sequence joins TRBV27 and TRBJ2-1, with 14 bases aligning to TRBD2. Trimming took 3 bases from V and 0 from J; bases not matched to a gene: 13. This CDR3 is 21 amino acids long. Germline loops: CDR1 MNHEY, CDR2 SMNVEV (reference sequence). The CDR3 is CASSFTPPGLAGAHSYNEQFF. The CDR3 coding sequence is TGTGCCAGCAGTTTCACACCCCCGGGACTAGCGGGGGCGCACTCCTACAATGAGCAGTTCTTC.

The rearrangement links TRBV7-9 to TRBJ2-1, with 8 bases aligning to TRBD1. V was pared by 5 bases and J by 2 bases, with 8 bases of the junction left unmatched. The CDR3 runs to 16 residues. From germline, CDR1 is SEHNR and CDR2 FQNEAQ (reference sequence). The CDR3 region has the DNA TGTGCCAGCAGCCGACGTTCAGGGGGCACCTACAATGAGCAGTTCTTC. It is translated as CASSRRSGGTYNEQFF.

This chain links TRBV11-2 with TRBJ2-5; tentatively, D is TRBD1 or TRBD2 (5 bases each). V was cut by 2 bases and J by 1 base, with 14 bases left in between. Looked up from germline, CDR1 is SGHAT and CDR2 is FQNNGV. This CDR3 comprises 16 residues. The CDR3 DNA reads TGTGCCAGCAGCTTATGGTCGGGACCCGCCCAAGAGACCCAGTACTTC. This encodes CASSLWSGPAQETQYF.

This chain links TRBV7-3 with TRBJ2-7, with 9 bases matching TRBD1. This CDR3 contains 14 residues. Germline values: CDR1 SGHTA, CDR2 FQGTGA. The V and J ends lost 5 bases and 7 bases, in that order; junction bases with no gene match: 9. Here the CDR3 reads CASSPTGGAGEQYF. DNA of the CDR3: TGTGCCAGCAGCCCTACAGGGGGCGCGGGGGAGCAGTACTTC.

This chain joins TRBV19 and TRBJ1-6; 7 bases align to TRBD1. The CDR3 length is 16 residues. The V gene's germline CDR1 is LNHDA and CDR2 SQIVND (reference sequence). Unmatched junction bases numbered 11, after V lost 6 bases and J lost 6 bases. CDR3 coding DNA: TGTGCCAGTAGCCAGGAGACCGGGACAGTTAATTCACCCCTCCACTTT. It is translated as CASSQETGTVNSPLHF.